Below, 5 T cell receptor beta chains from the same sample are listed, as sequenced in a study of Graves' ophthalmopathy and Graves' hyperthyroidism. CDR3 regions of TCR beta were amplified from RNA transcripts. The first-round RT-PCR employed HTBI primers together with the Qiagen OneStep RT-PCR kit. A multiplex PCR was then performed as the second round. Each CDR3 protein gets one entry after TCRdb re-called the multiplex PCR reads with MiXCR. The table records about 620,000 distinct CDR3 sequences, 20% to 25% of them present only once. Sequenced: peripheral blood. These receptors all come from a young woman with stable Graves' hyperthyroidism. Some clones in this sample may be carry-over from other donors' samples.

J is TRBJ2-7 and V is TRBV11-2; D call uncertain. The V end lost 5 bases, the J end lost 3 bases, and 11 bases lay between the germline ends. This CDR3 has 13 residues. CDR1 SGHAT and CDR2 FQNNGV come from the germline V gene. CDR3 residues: CASSPRIDYEQYF. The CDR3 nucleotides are TGTGCCAGCAGCCCCCGTATAGACTACGAGCAGTACTTC.

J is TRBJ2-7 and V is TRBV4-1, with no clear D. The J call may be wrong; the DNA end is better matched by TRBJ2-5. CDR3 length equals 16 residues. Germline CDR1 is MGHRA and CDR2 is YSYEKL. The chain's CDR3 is CASSQDLWGFQETQYF. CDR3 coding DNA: TGCGCCAGCAGCCAAGATCTGTGGGGATTCCAAGAGACCCAGTACTTC.

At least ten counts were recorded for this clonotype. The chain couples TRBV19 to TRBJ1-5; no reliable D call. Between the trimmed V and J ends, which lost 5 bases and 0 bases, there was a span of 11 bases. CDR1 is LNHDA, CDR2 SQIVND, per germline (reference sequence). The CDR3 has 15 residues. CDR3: CASSSVGNSNQPQHF. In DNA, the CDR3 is TGTGCCAGTAGTTCCGTCGGGAATAGCAATCAGCCCCAGCATTTT. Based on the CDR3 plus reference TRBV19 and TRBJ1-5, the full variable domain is DGGITQSPKYLFRKEGQNVTLSCEQNLNHDAMYWYRQDPGQGLRLIYYSQIVNDFQKGDIAEGYSVSREKKESFPLTVTSAQKNPTAFYLCASSSVGNSNQPQHFGDGTRLSIL.

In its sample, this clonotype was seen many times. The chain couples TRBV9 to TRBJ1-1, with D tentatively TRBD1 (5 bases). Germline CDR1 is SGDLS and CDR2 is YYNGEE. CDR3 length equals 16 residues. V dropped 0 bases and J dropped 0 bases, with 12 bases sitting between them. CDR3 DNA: TGTGCCAGCAGCGTAGGGCAGGGACCCTTGAACACTGAAGCTTTCTTT. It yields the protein CASSVGQGPLNTEAFF.

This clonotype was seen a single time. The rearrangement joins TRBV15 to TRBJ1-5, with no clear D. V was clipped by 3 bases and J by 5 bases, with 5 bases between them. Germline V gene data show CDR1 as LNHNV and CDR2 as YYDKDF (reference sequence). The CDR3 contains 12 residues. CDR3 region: CATSRTDQPQHF. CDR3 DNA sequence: TGTGCCACCAGCAGGACGGATCAGCCCCAGCATTTT.